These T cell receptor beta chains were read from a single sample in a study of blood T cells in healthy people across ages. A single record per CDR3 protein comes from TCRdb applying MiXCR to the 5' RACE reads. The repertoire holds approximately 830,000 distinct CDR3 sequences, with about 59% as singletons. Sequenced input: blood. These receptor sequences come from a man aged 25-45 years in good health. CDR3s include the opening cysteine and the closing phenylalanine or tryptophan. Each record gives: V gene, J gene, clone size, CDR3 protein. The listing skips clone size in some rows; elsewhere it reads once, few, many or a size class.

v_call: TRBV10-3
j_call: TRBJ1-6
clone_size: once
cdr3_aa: CAISEPGVGSPLHF

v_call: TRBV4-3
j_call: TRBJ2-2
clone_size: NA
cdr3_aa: CASSQDHYGTPYTGELFF

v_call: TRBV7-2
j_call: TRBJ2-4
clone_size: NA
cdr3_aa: CASSLDPENIQYF

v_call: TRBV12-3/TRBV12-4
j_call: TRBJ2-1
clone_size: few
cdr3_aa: CASSLNSGGPLGQFF

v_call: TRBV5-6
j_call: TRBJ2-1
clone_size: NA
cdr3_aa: CASSSIYQAGGNNEQFF

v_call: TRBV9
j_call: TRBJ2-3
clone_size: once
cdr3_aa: CASSPGQGPLYTDTQYF

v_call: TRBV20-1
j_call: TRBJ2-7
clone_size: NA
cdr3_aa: CSAGAVREQYF

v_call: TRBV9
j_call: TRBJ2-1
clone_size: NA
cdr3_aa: CASSALAGADNEQFF

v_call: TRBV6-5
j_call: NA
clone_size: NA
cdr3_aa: CASSFLGSAFSYEQYF

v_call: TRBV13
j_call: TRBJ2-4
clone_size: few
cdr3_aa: CASSSYLPGPGEQYF

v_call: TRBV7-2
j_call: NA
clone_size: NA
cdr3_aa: CASSLAAGVYYEQYF

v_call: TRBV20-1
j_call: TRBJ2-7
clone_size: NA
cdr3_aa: CSAPRQGPSYEQYF

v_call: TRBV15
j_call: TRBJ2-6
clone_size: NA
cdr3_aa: CATQLPSGANVLTF

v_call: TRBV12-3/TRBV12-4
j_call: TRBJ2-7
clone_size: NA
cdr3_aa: CASSLGTGRCEQYF

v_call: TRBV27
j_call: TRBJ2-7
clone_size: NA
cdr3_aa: CASSGSTSGNTYEQYF

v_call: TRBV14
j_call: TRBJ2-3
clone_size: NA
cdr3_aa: CASSQWSGVTDTQYF

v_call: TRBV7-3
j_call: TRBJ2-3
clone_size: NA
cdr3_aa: CASSLLGSPDTQYF

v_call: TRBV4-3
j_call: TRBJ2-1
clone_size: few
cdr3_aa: CASSQGRGRGREQFF

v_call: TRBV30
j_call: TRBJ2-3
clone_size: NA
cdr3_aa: CAWSVDIGYGGTDTQYF

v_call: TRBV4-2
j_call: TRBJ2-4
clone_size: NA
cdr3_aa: CASSQEDSDKNIQYF

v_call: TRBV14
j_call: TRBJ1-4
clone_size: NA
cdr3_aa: CASSRLDRHGEKLFF

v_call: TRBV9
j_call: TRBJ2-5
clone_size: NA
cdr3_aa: CASSPFEGGGETQYF

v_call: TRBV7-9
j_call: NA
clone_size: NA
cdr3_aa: CASSLGGKNEQYF

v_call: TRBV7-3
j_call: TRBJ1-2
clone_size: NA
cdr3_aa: CASLKGQGFYGYTF

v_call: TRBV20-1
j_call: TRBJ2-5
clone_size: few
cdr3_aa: CSAHNVYQETQYF

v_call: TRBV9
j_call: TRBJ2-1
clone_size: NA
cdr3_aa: CASSASGGGASNEQFF

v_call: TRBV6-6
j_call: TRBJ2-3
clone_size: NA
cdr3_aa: CASSYSFQSDTQYF

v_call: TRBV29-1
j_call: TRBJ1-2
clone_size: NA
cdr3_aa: CSVDRGVDYGYTF

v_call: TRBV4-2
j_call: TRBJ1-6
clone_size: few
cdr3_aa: CASSQPHDGSPYNSPLHF

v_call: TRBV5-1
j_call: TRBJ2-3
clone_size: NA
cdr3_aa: CASSRTSGGRTDTQYF

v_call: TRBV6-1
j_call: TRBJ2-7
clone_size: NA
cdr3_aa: CASSQGQGYGRYF

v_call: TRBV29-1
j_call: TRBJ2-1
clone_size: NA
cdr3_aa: CSVARTVTYNEQFF

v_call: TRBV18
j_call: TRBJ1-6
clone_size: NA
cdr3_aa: CASSQATTANSPLHF

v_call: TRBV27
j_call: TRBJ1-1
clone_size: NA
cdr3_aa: CASSLSRTGEAFF

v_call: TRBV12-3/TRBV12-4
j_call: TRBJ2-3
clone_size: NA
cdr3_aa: CASSDRGLGTQYF

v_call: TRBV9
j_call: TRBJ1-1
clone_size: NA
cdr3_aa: CASNEGAGNTEAFF

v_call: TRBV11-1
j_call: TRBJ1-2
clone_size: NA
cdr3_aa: CASSQVPGQWLKYGYTF

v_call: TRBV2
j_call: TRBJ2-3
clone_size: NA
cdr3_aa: CASRPGVTDTQYF

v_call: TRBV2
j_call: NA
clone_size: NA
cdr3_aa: CASKGSWAVETQYF

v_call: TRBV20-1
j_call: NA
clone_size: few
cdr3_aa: CSASPSRGETQYF

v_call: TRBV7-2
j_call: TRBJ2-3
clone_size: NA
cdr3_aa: CASSRELSLDTQYF

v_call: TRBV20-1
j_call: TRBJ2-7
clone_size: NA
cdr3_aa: CSASSDGNYEQYF

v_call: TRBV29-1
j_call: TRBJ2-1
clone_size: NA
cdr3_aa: CSVPGGGSSYNEQFF

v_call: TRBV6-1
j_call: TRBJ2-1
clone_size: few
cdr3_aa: CASSDSGTVSYNEQFF

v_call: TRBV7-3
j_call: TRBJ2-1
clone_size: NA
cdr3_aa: CASSTGQGLSYNEQFF

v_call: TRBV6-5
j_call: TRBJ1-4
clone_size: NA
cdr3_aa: CASRSQAAEKLFF

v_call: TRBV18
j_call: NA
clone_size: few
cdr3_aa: CASSPPSEYEQYF

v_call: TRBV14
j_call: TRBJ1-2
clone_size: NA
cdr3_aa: CASSQAGTGTSNNYGYTF

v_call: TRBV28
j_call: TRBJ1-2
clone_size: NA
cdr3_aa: CASSLPGQGAYGYTF

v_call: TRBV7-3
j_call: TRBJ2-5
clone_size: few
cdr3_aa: CASSLNSKETQYF

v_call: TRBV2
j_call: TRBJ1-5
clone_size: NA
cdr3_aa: CTSSVNPWDFSNQPQHF

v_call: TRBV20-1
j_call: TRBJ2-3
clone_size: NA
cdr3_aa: CSASAGVGGTSQNTDTQYF